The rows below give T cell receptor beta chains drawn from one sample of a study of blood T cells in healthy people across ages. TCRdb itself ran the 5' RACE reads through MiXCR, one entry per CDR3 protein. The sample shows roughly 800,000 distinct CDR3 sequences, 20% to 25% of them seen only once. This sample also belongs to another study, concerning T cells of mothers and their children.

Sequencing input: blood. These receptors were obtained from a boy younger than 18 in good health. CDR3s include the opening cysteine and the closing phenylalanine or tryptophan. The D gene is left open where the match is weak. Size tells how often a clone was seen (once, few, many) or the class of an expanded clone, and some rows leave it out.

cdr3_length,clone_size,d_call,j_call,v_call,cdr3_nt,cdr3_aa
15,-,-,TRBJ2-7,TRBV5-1,TGCGCCAGCAGCTTGGGGACGGGGGGCTACTACGAGCAGTACTTC,CASSLGTGGYYEQYF
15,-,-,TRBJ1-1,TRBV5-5,TGTGCCAGCAGCGCCGGGACCGGAGCGAACACTGAAGCTTTCTTT,CASSAGTGANTEAFF
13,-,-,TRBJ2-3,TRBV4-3,TGCGCCAGCAGCCGACAGTTGACAGATACGCAGTATTTT,CASSRQLTDTQYF
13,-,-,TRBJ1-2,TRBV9,TGTGCCAGCAGCGAGGGTAGTGACTATGGCTACACCTTC,CASSEGSDYGYTF
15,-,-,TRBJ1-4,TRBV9,TGTGCCAGCAGCCCTCGAGGGACGGTTAATGAAAAACTGTTTTTT,CASSPRGTVNEKLFF
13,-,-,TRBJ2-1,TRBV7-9,TGTGCCAGCAGCTTAAGAGACTATGGAGAGCAGTTCTTC,CASSLRDYGEQFF
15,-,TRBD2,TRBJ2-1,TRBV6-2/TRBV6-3,TGTGCCAGCACCCGCGGGACTAGCGGGAGCCAGGAGCAGTTCTTT,CASTRGTSGSQEQFF
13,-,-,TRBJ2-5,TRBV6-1,TGTGCCAGCACCCACAGGCCGGGAGAGACCCAGTACTTC,CASTHRPGETQYF
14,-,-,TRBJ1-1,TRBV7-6,TGTGCCAGCAGCTTGATCGACGGGAACACTGAAGCTTTCTTT,CASSLIDGNTEAFF
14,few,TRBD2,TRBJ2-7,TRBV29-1,TGCAGCGTTGACGGGACTAGCGGAGCCTACGAGCAGTACTTC,CSVDGTSGAYEQYF
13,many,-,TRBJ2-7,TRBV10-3,TGTGCCATCAGTGAACAGATCTCCTACGAGCAGTACTTC,CAISEQISYEQYF
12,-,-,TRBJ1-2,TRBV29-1,TGCAGCGTGCCCAGTACAGGCCTAGGCTACACCTTC,CSVPSTGLGYTF
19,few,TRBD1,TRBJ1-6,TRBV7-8,TGTGCCAGCAGCCGACCAAAGGACAGGCCGAGCTCCTATAATTCACCCCTCCACTTT,CASSRPKDRPSSYNSPLHF
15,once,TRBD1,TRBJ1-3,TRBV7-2,TGTGCCAGCAGCGTGATGACAGGGGCTGGAAACACCATATATTTT,CASSVMTGAGNTIYF
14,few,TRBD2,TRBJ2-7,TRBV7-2,TGTGCCAGCCGGTCTAGCGGATTTTCCTACGAGCAGTACTTC,CASRSSGFSYEQYF
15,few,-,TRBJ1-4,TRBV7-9,TGTGCCAGCAGCTTAGCGCGAGGGGAAAGTGAAAAACTGTTTTTT,CASSLARGESEKLFF
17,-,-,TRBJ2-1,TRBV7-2,TGTGCCAGCAGCTTAGCGAGTCCAGGGGCGGGGTACAATGAGCAGTTCTTC,CASSLASPGAGYNEQFF